Shown below are 18 T cell receptor beta chains from a single sample sequenced in a study of T cell repertoires in cytomegalovirus infection. TCRdb re-analysed the reads in MiXCR, keeping a single row per CDR3 protein. The table records fewer than 300,000 distinct CDR3 sequences, over 20% of them present only once. Sequencing was performed on PBMCs. These receptors all come from a human donor in good health (CMV status not recorded). Some clones in this sample may be carry-over from other donors' samples.

This rearrangement joins TRBV5-1 to TRBJ2-5; D ambiguous. The CDR3 consists of 14 residues. The V and J ends lost 0 bases and 1 base respectively, with 7 bases between them. CDR1 is SGHRS and CDR2 is YFSETQ in the germline V gene. The CDR3 region is CASSLDWAQETQYF. The CDR3 region has the DNA TGCGCCAGCAGCTTGGATTGGGCCCAAGAGACCCAGTACTTC.

This clonotype was found a few times. V and J are TRBV28 and TRBJ2-1, with D tentatively TRBD2 (5 bases). The germline CDR1 and CDR2 sequences are MDHEN and SYDVKM. V dropped 5 bases and J dropped 2 bases, with 13 bases sitting between them. This CDR3 spans 15 amino acids. CDR3 loop: CASSGSGRTYNEQFF. In DNA form, the CDR3 reads TGTGCCAGCAGTGGAAGCGGCCGAACCTACAATGAGCAGTTCTTC. The whole variable domain, remainder taken from reference TRBV28 and TRBJ2-1, is DVKVTQSSRYLVKRTGEKVFLECVQDMDHENMFWYRQDPGLGLRLIYFSYDVKMKEKGDIPEGYSVSREKKERFSLILESASTNQTSMYLCASSGSGRTYNEQFFGPGTRLTVL.

The chain links TRBV20-1 to TRBJ2-2; 14 nucleotides align to TRBD2. The CDR3 sequence is 17 residues long. CDR1 and CDR2 from the germline V gene are DFQATT and SNEGSKA (reference sequence). Trimming took 6 bases from V and 4 from J; bases not matched to a gene: 10. The CDR3 region is CSASDRTSGGPTGELFF. DNA of the CDR3: TGCAGTGCCTCCGATCGGACTAGCGGGGGGCCCACCGGGGAGCTGTTTTTT.

The V gene is TRBV7-6, the J gene TRBJ1-2; the D is unclear. CDR1 and CDR2 (germline): SGHVS, FNYEAQ. The CDR3 totals 14 residues. The ends were cut back, 1 base at V and 3 bases at J, with 9 bases in the middle. The CDR3 region is CASSLVDVDYGYTF. The CDR3 DNA follows: TGTGCCAGCAGCTTAGTGGACGTAGACTATGGCTACACCTTC.

This clonotype was found many times. The gene calls are TRBV11-2 and TRBJ2-7; D is unresolved. Per the germline V gene, CDR1 is SGHAT and CDR2 is FQNNGV. The CDR3 extends over 14 amino acids. Trimming removed 2 bases at V and 2 bases at J, with 10 bases between. The CDR3 loop is CASSLSVSPYEQYF. The CDR3 nucleotides are TGTGCCAGCAGCTTATCCGTCTCACCCTACGAGCAGTACTTC.

The chain joins TRBV7-2 to TRBJ1-5, with D uncertain. CDR1 SGHTA and CDR2 FQGNSA come from the germline V gene. The CDR3 extends over 15 amino acids. Trimming took 1 base from V and 5 from J, leaving 12 bases between them. The CDR3: CASSLDSPAYQPQHF. DNA of the CDR3: TGTGCCAGCAGCTTAGATTCTCCCGCATATCAGCCCCAGCATTTT.

V usage is TRBV14 and J usage is TRBJ2-4; 8 bases match TRBD1. Trimming cost V 3 bases and J 8 bases; bases outside gene matches: 6. The germline V gene has CDR1 SGHDN and CDR2 FVKESK. The length of the CDR3 is 14 residues. The chain's CDR3 is CASSQTDRGYIQYF. CDR3 nucleotide sequence: TGTGCCAGCAGCCAGACAGACAGGGGATACATTCAGTACTTC.

This clonotype was seen many times. The chain combines TRBV7-2 with TRBJ2-1; 8 bases are a match to TRBD1. Per the germline V gene, CDR1 is SGHTA and CDR2 is FQGNSA. V dropped 3 bases and J dropped 7; count of bases not matched to a gene: 8. The CDR3 length is 15 residues. The CDR3 sequence is CASSFPGGAGNEQFF. In DNA, the CDR3 is TGTGCCAGCAGCTTCCCAGGGGGCGCGGGGAATGAGCAGTTCTTC.

J is TRBJ1-4 and V is TRBV7-8; D is unresolved. V gave up 6 bases and J gave up 2 bases, with 10 bases separating them. The V gene's germline CDR1 is SGHVS and CDR2 FQNEAQ. The length of the CDR3 is 14 residues. The CDR3 coding sequence is TGTGCCAGCAGTTCAGGTCCGACTAATGAAAAACTGTTTTTT. It translates to CASSSGPTNEKLFF.

This clonotype was observed at least ten times. The rearrangement joins TRBV11-2 to TRBJ2-5, with D possibly TRBD2 on 5 matching bases. There are 16 residues in the CDR3. Trimming took 1 base from V and 4 from J, leaving 16 bases between them. Germline lookup yields CDR1 SGHAT and CDR2 FQNNGV. This CDR3 reads CASSLGGAFRGETQYF. CDR3 nucleotide sequence: TGTGCCAGCAGCTTAGGCGGAGCCTTCCGGGGAGAGACCCAGTACTTC.

CDR3 sequence reads: CASSAWEEAFF. CDR3 sequence (DNA): TGTGCCAGCAGTGCATGGGAGGAAGCTTTCTTT. The chain links TRBV6-1 to TRBJ1-1; the D is unclear. The CDR3 has 11 residues. The germline gives CDR1 MNHNS, CDR2 SASEGT. V was cut by 4 bases and J by 8 bases, with 8 bases left in between.

This clonotype was detected ten times or more. The chain employs TRBV7-2 and TRBJ2-7; 12 nucleotides match TRBD1. CDR3 length: 15 amino acids. Unmatched junction bases numbered 10, after V lost 7 bases and J lost 6 bases. Germline values: CDR1 SGHTA, CDR2 FQGNSA. In DNA, the CDR3 is TGTGCCAGCACCCTGTTAGGGACAGGGGGCAGCGAGCAGTACTTC. It is translated as CASTLLGTGGSEQYF. The full variable domain, its missing parts supplied by reference TRBV7-2 and TRBJ2-7, is GAGVSQSPSNKVTEKGKDVELRCDPISGHTALYWYRQSLGQGLEFLIYFQGNSAPDKSGLPSDRFSAERTGGSVSTLTIQRTQQEDSAVYLCASTLLGTGGSEQYFGPGTRLTVT.

The genes are TRBV5-1 and TRBJ2-2; 12 bases match TRBD1. Losses at the gene ends were 4 bases for V and 4 bases for J; bases not matched to a gene: 5. This CDR3 comprises 16 residues. Germline CDR1 and CDR2: SGHRS and YFSETQ. This CDR3 reads CASSGTGGRGTGELFF. CDR3 bases: TGCGCCAGCAGCGGGACAGGGGGCCGGGGCACCGGGGAGCTGTTTTTT.

This chain uses TRBV20-1 with TRBJ2-4; 10 bases are shared with TRBD1. This CDR3 contains 17 residues. The germline V gene has CDR1 DFQATT and CDR2 SNEGSKA (reference sequence). V shed 6 bases, J shed 0 bases, and the junction held 11 bases outside the gene matches. The CDR3 sequence: CSAFGQGDTIAKNIQYF. CDR3 coding DNA: TGCAGTGCCTTCGGACAGGGGGACACGATAGCCAAAAACATTCAGTACTTC.

This clonotype has only a few counts. This CDR3 is CASSVGDRARADNEQFF. CDR3 DNA sequence: TGTGCCAGCAGCGTAGGGGACAGGGCCCGAGCAGACAATGAGCAGTTCTTC. The chain recombines TRBV9 with TRBJ2-1, with 9 bases lining up with TRBD1. Germline V gives CDR1 SGDLS, CDR2 YYNGEE. The CDR3 length is 17 residues. J gave up 5 bases and V 0 bases, and 9 bases lay outside the gene matches.

This sequence joins TRBV5-1 and TRBJ1-4; D is perhaps TRBD1 (5 bases). The germline V and J ends were trimmed by 5 bases and 6 bases, with 20 bases remaining between them. The germline V gene has CDR1 SGHRS and CDR2 YFSETQ. The CDR3 totals 16 residues. The CDR3 DNA reads TGCGCCAGCAGGAGGGGTGGCGGCACCGAGGATGAAAAACTGTTTTTT. Protein sequence: CASRRGGGTEDEKLFF. Together with reference TRBV5-1 and TRBJ1-4, the CDR3 gives the full variable domain: KAGVTQTPRYLIKTRGQQVTLSCSPISGHRSVSWYQQTPGQGLQFLFEYFSETQRNKGNFPGRFSGRQFSNSRSEMNVSTLELGDSALYLCASRRGGGTEDEKLFFGSGTQLSVL.

The J gene is TRBJ1-2, the V gene TRBV20-1; D unclear. Trimming shortened V by 4 bases and J by 4 bases, and 10 bases separated the two germline ends. Germline values: CDR1 DFQATT, CDR2 SNEGSKA (reference sequence). The CDR3 contains 12 residues. CDR3 DNA: TGCAGTGCTACCACCAGGCGCTATGGCTACACCTTC. It codes for CSATTRRYGYTF.

The rearrangement joins TRBV9 to TRBJ2-1; the D is unclear. CDR3 size: 15 residues. The V gene lost 1 base and the J gene lost 0 bases, with 8 bases spanning the gap. CDR1 is SGDLS, CDR2 YYNGEE, per germline. CDR3 sequence reads: CASSVSLSSYNEQFF. CDR3 DNA sequence: TGTGCCAGCAGCGTATCGCTGAGCTCCTACAATGAGCAGTTCTTC.